Sequencing of this TCR beta chain was carried out in a study of T cell changes during pregnancy in multiple sclerosis. Some clones are missing from TCRdb's copy, which holds only in-frame ones; the method was immunoSEQ multiplex PCR. Of around 60,000 clones detected, roughly nine tenths appear once; the ten largest clones hold approximately 0.45%. Trimming pared 3 bases from V and 4 bases from J, leaving 12 bases between. The CDR3 runs to 14 residues. Germline CDR1 is KGHSH and CDR2 is LQKENI. The sample was CD4+ T cells from peripheral blood mononuclear cells, taken after pregnancy. The receptor's source is a female donor in good health, enrolled as a control in a pregnancy study. The chain is built from TRBV18 and TRBJ1-1, with D maybe TRBD1 (5 bases). CDR3 loop: CASSPPNGGTEAFF. The CDR3 DNA reads as TGTGCCAGCTCACCTCCCAACGGGGGCACTGAAGCTTTCTTT. Together with reference TRBV18 and TRBJ1-1, the CDR3 gives the full variable domain: NAGVMQNPRHLVRRRGQEARLRCSPMKGHSHVYWYRQLPEEGLKFMVYLQKENIIDESGMPKERFSAEFPKEGPSILRIQQVVRGDSAAYFCASSPPNGGTEAFFGQGTRLTVV.